These 13 T cell receptor beta chains came from one sample sequenced in a study of OX40 agonist ivuxolimab in advanced cancers. The method was immunoSEQ multiplex PCR; TCRdb's version includes in-frame clones alone and lacks a portion of them. The sample lists over 35,000 clones; around three quarters were seen once. The source was CD4+ or CD8+ T cells sorted from blood, collected in a trial of the OX40 agonist ivuxolimab. The receptors were sampled from an adult with an advanced solid tumor such as melanoma, head and neck, liver or kidney cancer.

The V gene is TRBV6-1, the J gene TRBJ2-7; the D is unclear. V lost 3 bases and J 2 bases, leaving 8 bases between the germline ends. CDR1 is MNHNS and CDR2 is SASEGT in the germline V gene. The CDR3 consists of 13 residues. The CDR3 protein is CASSDNIAYEQYV. For the CDR3, the DNA is TGTGCCAGCAGTGACAACATCGCCTACGAGCAGTACGTC.

The chain couples TRBV19 to TRBJ1-2; D ambiguous. The CDR3 is 12 residues long. The V gene's germline CDR1 is LNHDA and CDR2 SQIVND (reference sequence). Between the trimmed V and J ends, which lost 7 bases and 7 bases, there was a span of 13 bases. As DNA, the CDR3 is TGTGCCAGTAACTATGGGCAGCTTGGCTACACCTTC. It encodes CASNYGQLGYTF.

J is TRBJ1-1 and V is TRBV5-6; maybe TRBD1 (5 bases). CDR1 and CDR2 from the germline V gene are SGHDT and YYEEEE. The CDR3 runs 13 residues. Trimming left V 0 bases short and J 4 bases short, with 7 bases between. The CDR3 DNA reads TGTGCCAGCAGCTTGGCCAGGGTCACTGAAGCTTTCTTT. It translates to CASSLARVTEAFF. The full variable domain, rest sourced from reference TRBV5-6 and TRBJ1-1, is DAGVTQSPTHLIKTRGQQVTLRCSPKSGHDTVSWYQQALGQGPQFIFQYYEEEERQRGNFPDRFSGHQFPNYSSELNVNALLLGDSALYLCASSLARVTEAFFGQGTRLTVV.

V and J are TRBV19 and TRBJ1-3; D not resolved. Trimming stripped 10 bases from V and 0 bases from J, with 4 bases between. The CDR3 is 11 amino acids. Germline assignment: CDR1 LNHDA and CDR2 SQIVND (reference sequence). CDR3 loop: CAINSGNTIYF. The CDR3 DNA reads TGTGCCATTAACTCTGGAAACACCATATATTTT.

This chain joins TRBV10-3 and TRBJ1-5, with D uncertain. The CDR3 consists of 14 residues. Per the germline V gene, CDR1 is ENHRY and CDR2 is SYGVKD. With 3 bases removed from V and 2 bases from J, the gap between germline ends came to 8 bases. CDR3 region: CAISENGGNQPQHF. In DNA, the CDR3 is TGTGCCATCAGTGAAAACGGTGGCAATCAGCCCCAGCATTTT.

This sequence joins TRBV27 and TRBJ2-7; 7 bases are shared with TRBD1. J lost 2 bases, V lost 8 bases, and 18 bases had no gene match. From germline, CDR1 is MNHEY and CDR2 SMNVEV (reference sequence). This CDR3 is 17 amino acids long. CDR3 bases: TGTGCCAGCCCTGGCTGGCTCCGGAAACAGGGGACCTACGAGCAGTACTTC. Translation gives CASPGWLRKQGTYEQYF.

This rearrangement joins TRBV21-1 to TRBJ2-5; the table names TRBD2, a call not compared with the DNA. TRBV21-1 corresponds to a pseudogene. The CDR3 loop spans 15 amino acids. CDR3 coding DNA: TGTGCCAGCAGCAAAAAGGTTGAGGGAGTAGAGACCCAGTACTTC. It is translated as CASSKKVEGVETQYF.

The chain employs TRBV5-1 and TRBJ1-3; TRBD1 might be the D (6 bases). The CDR3 extends over 16 amino acids. The germline V gene has CDR1 SGHRS and CDR2 YFSETQ. The germline V and J ends were trimmed by 4 bases and 4 bases, with 18 bases remaining between them. DNA of the CDR3: TGCGCCAGCAGCCAAGACGTCGGGGGGCAAGGAAACACCATATATTTT. Residues: CASSQDVGGQGNTIYF. Full variable domain (missing parts from reference TRBV5-1 and TRBJ1-3): KAGVTQTPRYLIKTRGQQVTLSCSPISGHRSVSWYQQTPGQGLQFLFEYFSETQRNKGNFPGRFSGRQFSNSRSEMNVSTLELGDSALYLCASSQDVGGQGNTIYFGEGSWLTVV.

This clone has only one observation. This chain uses TRBV7-9 with TRBJ1-4, with D possibly being TRBD1 (6 bases). V was clipped by 4 bases and J by 3 bases, with 15 bases between them. This CDR3 region has 16 residues. The germline V gene encodes CDR1 SEHNR and CDR2 FQNEAQ (reference sequence). CDR3 coding DNA: TGTGCCAGCAGCTCCCCCACAGGGAAGGCTAATGAAAAACTGTTTTTT. It codes for CASSSPTGKANEKLFF.

A single count supports this clone. This rearrangement joins TRBV27 to TRBJ1-1, with D tentatively TRBD1 (6 bases). V was shortened by 7 bases and J by 3 bases, with 15 bases between the two germline ends. CDR1 is MNHEY, CDR2 SMNVEV, per germline (reference sequence). CDR3 length equals 14 residues. The CDR3 sequence is CASTRGGTDTEAFF. Here the CDR3 DNA reads TGTGCCAGCACCCGAGGGGGGACCGACACTGAAGCTTTCTTT.

This rearrangement joins TRBV2 to TRBJ2-7; TRBD1 agrees at 7 bases. Germline V CDR1 and CDR2: SNHLY, FYNNEI. This CDR3 is built from 15 residues. The V segment lost 7 bases and the J segment 2 bases; nucleotides outside the gene matches: 11. The CDR3 DNA is TGTGCCAGCACCGATCCGGGACAGTTCCCCTACGAGCAGTACGTC. This codes for CASTDPGQFPYEQYV.

The gene calls are TRBV28 and TRBJ2-7; 9 positions agree with TRBD1. The J segment lost 7 bases and the V segment lost 1 base, leaving 5 bases of the junction unmatched. Per the germline V gene, CDR1 is MDHEN and CDR2 is SYDVKM. CDR3 length: 14 residues. The CDR3 sequence: CASSLLGTGTEQYV. CDR3 in DNA: TGTGCCAGCAGTTTATTGGGGACAGGGACGGAGCAGTACGTC.

This chain uses TRBV30 with TRBJ2-7, with 11 bases fitting TRBD2. This CDR3 has 14 residues. Trimming took 7 bases from V and 2 from J; bases not matched to a gene: 7. Germline assignment: CDR1 GTSNPN and CDR2 SVGIG (reference sequence). The CDR3 is CALEASGGPYEQYV. The CDR3 bases are TGTGCCTTGGAGGCTAGCGGGGGGCCCTACGAGCAGTACGTC.